What follows are 8 T cell receptor beta chains derived from one specimen sequenced in a study of blood T cell repertoires in COVID-19. Sequenced by immunoSEQ multiplex PCR; TCRdb stores in-frame clones only, minus some. Here the sample spans 150,000 to 200,000 clones, under 90% being singletons. Specimen: peripheral blood. These receptor sequences come from a person aged 70 to 85 with COVID-19, enrolled during active disease.

The chain combines TRBV3-1 (or the pseudogene TRBV3-2) with TRBJ2-7, with 10 positions matching TRBD1. Per germline, CDR1 LGHDT and CDR2 YNNKEL (reference sequence). This CDR3 has 14 residues. With V trimmed by 5 bases and J by 3 bases, 4 bases remained unmatched. In DNA, the CDR3 is TGTGCCAGCAGCTTTAGGACAGGGGGCTACGAGCAGTACTTC. Amino acid sequence: CASSFRTGGYEQYF.

The J gene is TRBJ1-2, the V gene TRBV9; a possible D gene is TRBD1 (6 bases). Germline values: CDR1 SGDLS, CDR2 YYNGEE. With 6 bases removed from V and 0 bases from J, the gap between germline ends came to 9 bases. The CDR3 has 13 residues. Written as DNA, the CDR3 is TGTGCCAGCACCTCAGGGGCTAACTATGGCTACACCTTC. It specifies CASTSGANYGYTF. Looking up the rest from reference TRBV9 and TRBJ1-2 gives the full variable domain: DSGVTQTPKHLITATGQRVTLRCSPRSGDLSVYWYQQSLDQGLQFLIQYYNGEERAKGNILERFSAQQFPDLHSELNLSSLELGDSALYFCASTSGANYGYTFGSGTRLTVV.

Worth noting for this clone: The junction shows a germline mismatch at one end, possibly a read error. This rearrangement joins TRBV19 to TRBJ2-4, with TRBD2 matching over 9 bases. This CDR3 is built from 17 residues. Looked up from germline, CDR1 is LNHDA and CDR2 is SQIVND (reference sequence). The CDR3 region is CASSIARGRGSINIQYF. The CDR3 nucleotides read TGTGCCAGTAGCATAGCTCGCGGGAGGGGAAGCATAAACATTCAGTACTTC.

This chain uses TRBV15 with TRBJ2-7; the match to TRBD2 covers 8 bases. Germline trimming cut 8 bases from V and 4 bases from J; bases unmatched to any gene: 7. The CDR3 totals 13 residues. Germline V CDR1 and CDR2: LNHNV, YYDKDF (reference sequence). CDR3: CATRVSGVYEQYF. As DNA, the CDR3 is TGTGCCACCCGAGTTAGCGGGGTATACGAGCAGTACTTC.

The chain employs TRBV25-1 and TRBJ2-7; D call uncertain. The length of the CDR3 is 14 residues. Germline V lookup: CDR1 MGHDK, CDR2 SYGVNS. Deletions cut 2 bases from V and 3 bases from J, with 11 bases between. The CDR3 sequence: CASSESSRHYEQYF. CDR3 bases: TGTGCCAGCAGTGAAAGTAGTCGTCACTACGAGCAGTACTTC.

The rearrangement joins TRBV7-8 to TRBJ1-2, with a weak D call TRBD1 (6 bases). The CDR3 has 15 amino acids. Germline V gives CDR1 SGHVS, CDR2 FQNEAQ. The germline V and J ends were trimmed by 2 bases and 8 bases, with 18 bases remaining between them. CDR3 nucleotide sequence: TGTGCCAGCAGCTTATTCCGCGAGACAGGTCCGGGCTACACCTTC. Translation gives CASSLFRETGPGYTF. Drawing the rest from reference TRBV7-8 and TRBJ1-2, the complete variable domain is GAGVSQSPRYKVAKRGQDVALRCDPISGHVSLFWYQQALGQGPEFLTYFQNEAQLDKSGLPSDRFFAERPEGSVSTLKIQRTQQEDSAVYLCASSLFRETGPGYTFGSGTRLTVV.

The chain joins TRBV28 to TRBJ2-7, with 8 bases identical to TRBD1. This CDR3 has 14 residues. In germline, CDR1 is MDHEN, CDR2 SYDVKM. With V trimmed by 6 bases and J by 4 bases, 8 bases remained unmatched. For the CDR3, the DNA is TGTGCCAGCAGGCCGTCAGGGGGCCTATACGAGCAGTACTTC. This encodes CASRPSGGLYEQYF.

V and J are TRBV19 and TRBJ2-1; 8 positions match TRBD1. The junction had 4 bases not matched to a gene; V was cut back by 3 bases and J by 9 bases. CDR1 and CDR2 from the germline V gene are LNHDA and SQIVND (reference sequence). CDR3 size: 13 residues. The CDR3 DNA follows: TGTGCCAGTAGTATGGGACAGGTGGGTGAGCAGTTCTTC. It yields the protein CASSMGQVGEQFF.